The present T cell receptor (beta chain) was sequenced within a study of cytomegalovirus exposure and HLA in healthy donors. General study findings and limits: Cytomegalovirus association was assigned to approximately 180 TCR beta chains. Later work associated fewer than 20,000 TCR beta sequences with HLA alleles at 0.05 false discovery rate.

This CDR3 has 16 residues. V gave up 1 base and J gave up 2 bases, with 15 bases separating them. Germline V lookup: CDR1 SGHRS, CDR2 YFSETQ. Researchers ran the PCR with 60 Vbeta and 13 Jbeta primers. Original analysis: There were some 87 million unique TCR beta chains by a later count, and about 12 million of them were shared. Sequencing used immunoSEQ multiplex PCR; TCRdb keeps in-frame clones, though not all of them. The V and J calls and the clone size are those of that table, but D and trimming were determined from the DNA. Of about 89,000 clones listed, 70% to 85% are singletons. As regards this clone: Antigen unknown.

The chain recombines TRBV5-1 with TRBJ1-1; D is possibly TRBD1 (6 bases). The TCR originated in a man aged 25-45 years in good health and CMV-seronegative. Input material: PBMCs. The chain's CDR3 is CASSLTPGGSNTEAFF. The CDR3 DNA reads TGCGCCAGCAGCTTGACGCCGGGGGGCAGCAACACTGAAGCTTTCTTT.